What follows are 14 T cell receptor beta chains derived from one specimen sequenced in a study of blood T cell repertoires in COVID-19 (dated by TCRdb to the early 2020s). The library was prepared using the immunoSEQ multiplex PCR assay. TCRdb mirrors the immuneACCESS table, restricted to in-frame sequences. Some clones are absent from its copies; in checked studies, under half trace to an unresolved V gene, and the reason for the others is unknown. This sample has 150,000 to 200,000 clones in its table, and 81% of those were observed once. The ten most abundant clones make up roughly 11% of the sample. Sequencing input: peripheral blood. The receptors here all came from a man in his 60s with active or convalescent COVID-19.

This clone was seen a few times. This chain links TRBV7-6 with TRBJ2-5, with TRBD2 matching 12 bases. J gave up 4 bases and V 6 bases, and 6 bases lay outside the gene matches. The length of the CDR3 is 15 residues. Germline-derived CDR1 and CDR2 are SGHVS and FNYEAQ. The CDR3 spells CASRKTSGGPETQYF. The CDR3 DNA is TGTGCCAGCAGAAAAACTAGCGGGGGGCCAGAGACCCAGTACTTC.

This clone was seen a few times. The chain is built from TRBV2 and TRBJ1-2; D is unresolved. In germline, CDR1 is SNHLY, CDR2 FYNNEI. The CDR3 has 13 residues. Between the trimmed V and J ends, which lost 4 bases and 6 bases, there was a span of 12 bases. Here the CDR3 DNA reads TGTGCCAGCAGTGGTTCGTATGTTAATGGCTACACCTTC. Protein: CASSGSYVNGYTF.

Here the CDR3 reads CASSYSSGQITDTQYF. DNA for the CDR3: TGTGCCAGCAGTTACTCGTCGGGACAGATCACAGATACGCAGTATTTT. V and J are TRBV6-5 and TRBJ2-3; TRBD1 matches at 7 bases. Looked up from germline, CDR1 is MNHEY and CDR2 is SVGAGI. V shed 0 bases, J shed 2 bases, and the junction held 5 bases outside the gene matches. This CDR3 is built from 16 residues.

V usage is TRBV28 and J usage is TRBJ2-4, with TRBD2 identical over 8 bases. CDR3 length: 19 residues. V lost 3 bases, J lost 0 bases, and 13 bases stayed unmatched. Per the germline V gene, CDR1 is MDHEN and CDR2 is SYDVKM. Here the CDR3 reads CASSFHPLADGRAKNIQYF. CDR3 DNA: TGTGCCAGCAGTTTTCACCCACTAGCGGATGGTCGAGCCAAAAACATTCAGTACTTC.

V gene TRBV19 combines with J gene TRBJ1-5; D is unclear. This CDR3 is 15 amino acids long. Looked up from germline, CDR1 is LNHDA and CDR2 is SQIVND (reference sequence). V was pared by 2 bases and J by 0 bases, with 8 bases between. The CDR3 coding sequence is TGTGCCAGTAGTATAAGTCACAATAGCAATCAGCCCCAGCATTTT. It translates to CASSISHNSNQPQHF.

J is TRBJ1-1 and V is TRBV11-2, with TRBD1 as a possible D gene (5 bases). Trimming cost V 0 bases and J 4 bases, with 9 bases left between them. The CDR3 contains 14 residues. CDR1 and CDR2 from the germline V gene are SGHAT and FQNNGV. CDR3 sequence (DNA): TGTGCCAGCAGCTTAGATGGGGGAGGCACTGAAGCTTTCTTT. This codes for CASSLDGGGTEAFF.

This chain's CDR3 is CASSPKEGLQETQYF. The DNA for the CDR3 is TGTGCCAGCAGCCCAAAGGAGGGACTCCAAGAGACCCAGTACTTC. J is TRBJ2-5 and V is TRBV5-4; TRBD2 is a possible D gene (6 bases). The V and J ends lost 4 bases and 1 base respectively, with 14 bases between them. Germline V gene lookup returns CDR1 SGHNT and CDR2 YYREEE (reference sequence). The CDR3 runs to 15 residues.

A few counts support this clone. The chain carries TRBV10-3 and TRBJ2-3, with TRBD2 matching over 8 bases. Unmatched junction bases numbered 10, after V lost 8 bases and J lost 3 bases. Germline V gives CDR1 ENHRY, CDR2 SYGVKD. The CDR3 length is 15 residues. DNA of the CDR3: TGTGCCATCTCCAGCAGCGGGAGTGGGACAGATACGCAGTATTTT. Protein product: CAISSSGSGTDTQYF.

The V call is TRBV9, the J call TRBJ1-1; 7 nucleotides agree with TRBD1. Germline V gives CDR1 SGDLS, CDR2 YYNGEE. The CDR3 has 16 amino acids. V lost 4 bases and J lost 5; bases outside the gene matches: 14. DNA of the CDR3: TGTGCCAGCAGCCCCAGGGGGTGGGACGAAAGTACTGAAGCTTTCTTT. Translation: CASSPRGWDESTEAFF.

The V call is TRBV21-1, the J call TRBJ2-1; TRBD2, the table's D call, was not compared with the DNA. TRBV21-1 is deemed a pseudogene. This CDR3 has 16 residues. CDR3 nucleotide sequence: TGTGCCAGCAGCCCGAAGGTTAGCGGGAGCTACAATGAGCAGTTCTTC. It yields the protein CASSPKVSGSYNEQFF.

In nucleotides, the CDR3 is TGTGCCATCAGGGAGGGACTAGCGGGAGAGGGCGAGCAGTACTTC. It translates to CAIREGLAGEGEQYF. V and J are TRBV10-3 and TRBJ2-7; TRBD2 aligns across 14 bases. CDR3 length: 15 amino acids. The J segment lost 6 bases and the V segment lost 6 bases, leaving 7 bases of the junction unmatched. Germline V gives CDR1 ENHRY, CDR2 SYGVKD.

The chain carries TRBV2 and TRBJ1-3; 10 bases fit TRBD1. The junction had 12 bases not matched to a gene; V was cut back by 6 bases and J by 4 bases. The length of the CDR3 is 17 residues. CDR1 SNHLY and CDR2 FYNNEI come from the germline V gene. The CDR3 DNA reads as TGTGCCAGCAGGGCGGGACAGGGGAAAGGTACGGGAAACACCATATATTTT. Translating gives CASRAGQGKGTGNTIYF.

The chain links TRBV18 to TRBJ1-5; D might be TRBD1 (5 bases). Deletions cut 0 bases from V and 0 bases from J, with 12 bases between. The CDR3 is 17 amino acids. Germline V CDR1 and CDR2: KGHSH, LQKENI. The DNA of the CDR3 is TGTGCCAGCTCACCACCGGGGGGATCCTATAGCAATCAGCCCCAGCATTTT. It specifies CASSPPGGSYSNQPQHF.

The chain employs TRBV9 and TRBJ1-2, with D tentatively TRBD1 (5 bases). CDR3 length: 15 residues. The germline V and J ends were trimmed by 3 bases and 3 bases, with 15 bases remaining between them. Germline V CDR1 and CDR2: SGDLS, YYNGEE. The chain's CDR3 is CASSAQTGLDYGYTF. Here the CDR3 DNA reads TGTGCCAGCAGCGCCCAAACAGGATTAGACTATGGCTACACCTTC.